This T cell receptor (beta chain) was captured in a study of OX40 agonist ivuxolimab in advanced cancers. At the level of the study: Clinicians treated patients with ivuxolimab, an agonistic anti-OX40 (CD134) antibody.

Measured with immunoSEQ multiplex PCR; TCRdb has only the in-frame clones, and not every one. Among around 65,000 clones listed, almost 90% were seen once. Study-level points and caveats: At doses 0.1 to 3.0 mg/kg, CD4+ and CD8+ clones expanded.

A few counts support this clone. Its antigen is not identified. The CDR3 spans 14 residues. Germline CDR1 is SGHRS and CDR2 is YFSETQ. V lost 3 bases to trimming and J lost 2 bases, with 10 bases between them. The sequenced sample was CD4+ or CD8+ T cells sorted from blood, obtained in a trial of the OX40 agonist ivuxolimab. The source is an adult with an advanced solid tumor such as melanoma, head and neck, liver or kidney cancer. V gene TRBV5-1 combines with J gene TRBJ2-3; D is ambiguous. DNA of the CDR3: TGCGCCAGCAGCTCCTACCCGGCCACAGATACGCAGTATTTT. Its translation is CASSSYPATDTQYF. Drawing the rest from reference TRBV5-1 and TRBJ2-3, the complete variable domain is KAGVTQTPRYLIKTRGQQVTLSCSPISGHRSVSWYQQTPGQGLQFLFEYFSETQRNKGNFPGRFSGRQFSNSRSEMNVSTLELGDSALYLCASSSYPATDTQYFGPGTRLTVL.